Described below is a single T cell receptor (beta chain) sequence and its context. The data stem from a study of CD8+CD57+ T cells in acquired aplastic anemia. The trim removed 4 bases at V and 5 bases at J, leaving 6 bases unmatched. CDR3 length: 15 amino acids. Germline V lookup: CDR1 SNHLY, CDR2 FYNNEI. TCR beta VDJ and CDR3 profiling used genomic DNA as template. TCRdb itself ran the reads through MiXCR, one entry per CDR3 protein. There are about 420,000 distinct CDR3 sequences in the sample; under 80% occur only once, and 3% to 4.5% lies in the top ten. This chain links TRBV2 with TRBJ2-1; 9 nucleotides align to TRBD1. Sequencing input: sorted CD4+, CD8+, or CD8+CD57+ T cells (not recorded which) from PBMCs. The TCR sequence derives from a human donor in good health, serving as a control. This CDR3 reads CASSGDRVGDNEQFF. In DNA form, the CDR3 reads TGTGCCAGCAGTGGGGACAGGGTAGGGGACAATGAGCAGTTCTTC.